This is a list of T cell receptor beta chains from one sample in a study of technical replicates of blood from several donors. Produced via immunoSEQ multiplex PCR; TCRdb's table is partial and in-frame only. This table holds 53,000 or so clones, around 83% found once. Sequenced: PBMCs. The receptors originated from a human donor in good health. Some clones in this sample may be carry-over from other donors' samples. CDR3s include the opening cysteine and the closing phenylalanine or tryptophan. A D gene is named only where the DNA matches it firmly. A row's size may be missing; if present it is once, few, many or a size class.

j_call v_call d_call clone_size cdr3_aa cdr3_nt
TRBJ2-7 TRBV7-8 NA once CASSPSNEQYF TGTGCCAGCAGCCCAAGCAACGAGCAGTACTTC
TRBJ1-6 TRBV7-9 TRBD1 NA CASSFFRDRPYNSPLHF TGTGCCAGCAGCTTTTTCCGGGACAGACCCTATAATTCACCCCTCCACTTT
TRBJ2-2 TRBV7-2 TRBD2 medium-sized CASSLGVAGGPSGELFF TGTGCCAGCAGCTTAGGGGTAGCGGGGGGGCCGTCCGGGGAGCTGTTTTTT
TRBJ2-7 TRBV6-1 TRBD1 once CASSAMGTDKEQYF TGTGCCAGCAGTGCCATGGGGACAGACAAAGAGCAGTACTTC
TRBJ2-2 TRBV9 NA once CASSVAGGGTGELFF TGTGCCAGCAGCGTAGCTGGGGGCGGGACCGGGGAGCTGTTTTTT
TRBJ2-2 TRBV9 TRBD1 few CASSPRQGVVGELFF TGTGCCAGCAGCCCCCGACAGGGGGTGGTCGGGGAGCTGTTTTTT
TRBJ1-5 TRBV6-1 NA NA CASSAAGRPQHF TGTGCCAGCAGTGCGGCAGGCCGGCCCCAGCATTTT
TRBJ1-1 TRBV5-1 TRBD1 NA CASSVGGPNTEAFF TGCGCCAGCAGCGTAGGGGGCCCGAACACTGAAGCTTTCTTT
TRBJ2-7 TRBV6-1 TRBD2 NA CASSERLAAPYEQYF TGTGCCAGCAGTGAGCGACTAGCGGCACCCTACGAGCAGTACTTC
TRBJ2-7 TRBV27 TRBD1 NA CASSTGAHYEQYF TGTGCCAGCTCGACAGGGGCCCACTACGAGCAGTACTTC
TRBJ2-7 TRBV27 NA NA CASSLSGRAYEQYF TGTGCCAGCAGTTTATCGGGCAGAGCCTACGAGCAGTACTTC
TRBJ2-7 TRBV28 NA NA CASSLPISYYEQYF TGTGCCAGCAGTTTACCCATTTCCTATTACGAGCAGTACTTC
TRBJ1-2 TRBV18 NA NA CASSPTGYTGYTF TGTGCCAGCTCACCTACAGGGTACACTGGCTACACCTTC
TRBJ1-2 TRBV7-9 TRBD1 NA CASSPIEGALSYGYTF TGTGCCAGCAGCCCGATCGAGGGGGCGTTAAGCTATGGCTACACCTTC
TRBJ1-4 TRBV27 NA once CASSLTGFVHEKLFF TGTGCCAGCAGTTTAACAGGGTTCGTTCATGAAAAACTGTTTTTT
TRBJ2-1 TRBV6-4 TRBD2 once CASRPSGRGNEQFF TGTGCCAGCAGACCTAGCGGGAGGGGGAATGAGCAGTTCTTC
TRBJ1-6 TRBV9 TRBD1 NA CASSVGQPNSPLHF TGTGCCAGCAGCGTGGGACAGCCGAATTCACCCCTCCACTTT
TRBJ2-5 TRBV21-1 NA NA CASNRDSSETQYF TGTGCCAGCAACAGGGACAGCTCGGAGACCCAGTACTTC
TRBJ1-4 TRBV27 TRBD1 NA CASPTVHRQGPNEKLFF TGTGCCAGCCCTACAGTCCACCGACAGGGCCCCAATGAAAAACTGTTTTTT
TRBJ2-2 TRBV4-3 TRBD2 NA CASSQDYKPWGGTGELFF TGCGCCAGCAGCCAAGACTATAAGCCATGGGGGGGTACCGGGGAGCTGTTTTTT
TRBJ2-7 TRBV19 NA NA CASSFRLGGLEQYF TGTGCCAGTAGCTTTCGACTGGGGGGGCTCGAGCAGTACTTC
TRBJ1-6 TRBV2 TRBD1 few CASSGDRGGSPLHF TGTGCCAGCAGTGGGGACAGGGGAGGGTCACCCCTCCACTTT
TRBJ1-1 TRBV7-2 NA NA CASKRQSWNTEAFF TGTGCCAGCAAGAGACAGAGCTGGAACACTGAAGCTTTCTTT
TRBJ1-1 TRBV6-5 TRBD1 NA CASTPGQVKTEAFF TGTGCCAGCACCCCGGGACAGGTAAAAACTGAAGCTTTCTTT
TRBJ2-3 TRBV6-5 NA once CASTIPSTDTQYF TGTGCCAGCACTATACCTAGCACAGATACGCAGTATTTT
TRBJ2-2 TRBV15 TRBD2 NA CATRLAANTGELFF TGTGCCACCAGACTAGCGGCGAACACCGGGGAGCTGTTTTTT
TRBJ2-1 TRBV6-5 NA NA CASSGSGRNNEQFF TGTGCCAGCAGTGGATCAGGCAGAAACAATGAGCAGTTCTTC